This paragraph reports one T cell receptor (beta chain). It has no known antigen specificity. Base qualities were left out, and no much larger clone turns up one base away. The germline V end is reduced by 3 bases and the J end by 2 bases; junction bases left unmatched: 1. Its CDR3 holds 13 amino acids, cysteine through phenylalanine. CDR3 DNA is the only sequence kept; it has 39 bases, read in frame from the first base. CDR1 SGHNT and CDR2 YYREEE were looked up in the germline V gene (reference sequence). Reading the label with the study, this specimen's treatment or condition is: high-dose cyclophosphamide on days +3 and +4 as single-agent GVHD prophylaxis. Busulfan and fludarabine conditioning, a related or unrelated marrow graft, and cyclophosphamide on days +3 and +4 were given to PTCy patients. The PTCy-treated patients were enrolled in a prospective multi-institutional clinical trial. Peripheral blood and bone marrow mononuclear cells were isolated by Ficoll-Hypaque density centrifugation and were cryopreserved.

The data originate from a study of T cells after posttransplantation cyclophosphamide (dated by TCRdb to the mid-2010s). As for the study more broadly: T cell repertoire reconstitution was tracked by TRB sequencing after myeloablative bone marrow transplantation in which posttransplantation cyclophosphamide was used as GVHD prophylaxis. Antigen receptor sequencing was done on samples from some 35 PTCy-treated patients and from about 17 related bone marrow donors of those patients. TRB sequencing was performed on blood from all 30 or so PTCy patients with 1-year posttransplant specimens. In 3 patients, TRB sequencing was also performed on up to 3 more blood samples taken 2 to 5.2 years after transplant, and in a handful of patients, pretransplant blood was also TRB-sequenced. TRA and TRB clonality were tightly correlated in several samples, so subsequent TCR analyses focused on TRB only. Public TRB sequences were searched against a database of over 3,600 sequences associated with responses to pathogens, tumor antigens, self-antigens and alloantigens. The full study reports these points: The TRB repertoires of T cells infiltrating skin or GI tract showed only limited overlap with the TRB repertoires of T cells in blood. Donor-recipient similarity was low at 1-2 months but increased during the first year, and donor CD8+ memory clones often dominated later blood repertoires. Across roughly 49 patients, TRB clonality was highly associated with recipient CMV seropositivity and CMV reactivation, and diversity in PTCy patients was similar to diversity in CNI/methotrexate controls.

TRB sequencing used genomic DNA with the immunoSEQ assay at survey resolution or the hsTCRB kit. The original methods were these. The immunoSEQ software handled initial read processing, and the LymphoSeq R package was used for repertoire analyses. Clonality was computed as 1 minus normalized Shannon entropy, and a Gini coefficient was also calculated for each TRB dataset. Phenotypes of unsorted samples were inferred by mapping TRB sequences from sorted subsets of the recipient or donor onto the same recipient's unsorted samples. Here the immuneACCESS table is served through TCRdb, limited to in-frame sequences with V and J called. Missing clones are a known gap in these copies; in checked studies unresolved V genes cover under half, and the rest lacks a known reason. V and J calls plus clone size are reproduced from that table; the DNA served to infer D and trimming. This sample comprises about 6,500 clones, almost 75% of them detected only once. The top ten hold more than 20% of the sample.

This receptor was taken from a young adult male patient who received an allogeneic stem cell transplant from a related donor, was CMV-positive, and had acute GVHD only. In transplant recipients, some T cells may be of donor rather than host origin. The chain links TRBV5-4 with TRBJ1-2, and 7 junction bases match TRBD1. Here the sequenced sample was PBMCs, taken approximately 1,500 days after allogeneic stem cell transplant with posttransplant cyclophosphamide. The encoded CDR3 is CASSSTGNYGYTF. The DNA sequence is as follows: TGTGCCAGCAGCTCGACAGGGAACTATGGCTACACCTTC.